A selection of T cell receptor beta chains follows, all from one sample in a study of T cells in Graves' hyperthyroidism and ophthalmopathy. Using its own MiXCR run on the multiplex PCR reads, TCRdb lists one record per CDR3 protein. This table holds hundreds of thousands of distinct CDR3 sequences, 38% found once. The source material was blood. The receptors shown here come from a man younger than 30 with Graves' hyperthyroidism. CDR3s include the opening cysteine and the closing phenylalanine or tryptophan. Clone size is given for some rows only: seen once, a few or many times, or a class if the clone is expanded.

j_call v_call clone_size cdr3_aa
TRBJ1-5 TRBV10-3 . CAIRERGSYEHF
TRBJ2-3 TRBV29-1 . CSQSGSATDTQYF
TRBJ2-7 TRBV5-1 . CASSFVDRLYEQYF
TRBJ2-7 TRBV10-3 . CAISEPQYF
TRBJ1-1 TRBV19 few CATQREVPSTEAFF
TRBJ1-5 TRBV7-8 few CASRVPPESNQPQHF
TRBJ2-6 TRBV24-1 many CATSEGGFRSGANVLTF
TRBJ1-2 TRBV10-3 . CAGSPLNYGYTF
TRBJ1-2 TRBV20-1 many CSARWTAYGYTF
TRBJ2-5 TRBV5-1 . CASSLEMGEETQYF
TRBJ1-1 TRBV29-1 many CSVVLRLNTEAFF
TRBJ2-5 TRBV9 . CASSVDGAGGQETQYF
TRBJ1-4 TRBV19 . CASSPGRVSTEKLFF
TRBJ2-7 TRBV7-9 many CASSLGQGRNEQYF
TRBJ1-4 TRBV5-8 . CASSLGNPGGKLFF
TRBJ1-2 TRBV7-2 . CASSLGARSYGYTF
TRBJ1-3 TRBV15 . CATSSSGAGNTIYF
TRBJ2-2 TRBV5-1 . CASSPLAKEAGELFF
TRBJ1-1 TRBV19 many CASSIQGEVTEAFF
TRBJ2-7 TRBV7-2 many CASSRYREDYEQYF
TRBJ2-7 TRBV20-1 few CSARGGFHEQYF